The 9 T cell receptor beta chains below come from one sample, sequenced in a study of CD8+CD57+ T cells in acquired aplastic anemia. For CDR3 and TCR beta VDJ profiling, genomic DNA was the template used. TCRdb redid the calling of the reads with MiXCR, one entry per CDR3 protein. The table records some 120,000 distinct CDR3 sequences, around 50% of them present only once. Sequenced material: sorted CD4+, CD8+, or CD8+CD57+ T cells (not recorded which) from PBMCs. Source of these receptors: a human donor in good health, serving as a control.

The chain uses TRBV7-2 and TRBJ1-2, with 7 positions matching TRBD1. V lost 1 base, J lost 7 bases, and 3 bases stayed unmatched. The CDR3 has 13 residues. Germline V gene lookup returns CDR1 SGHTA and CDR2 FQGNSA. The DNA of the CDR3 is TGTGCCAGCAGCTTAGACAGGGGTGCTGGCTACACCTTC. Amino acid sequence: CASSLDRGAGYTF.

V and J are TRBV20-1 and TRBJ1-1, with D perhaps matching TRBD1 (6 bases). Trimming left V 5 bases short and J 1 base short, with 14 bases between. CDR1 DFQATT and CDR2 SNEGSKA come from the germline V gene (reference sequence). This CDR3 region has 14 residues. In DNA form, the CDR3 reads TGCAGTGCTGGCCAAGTGGACAGGAACACTGAAGCTTTCTTT. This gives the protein CSAGQVDRNTEAFF.

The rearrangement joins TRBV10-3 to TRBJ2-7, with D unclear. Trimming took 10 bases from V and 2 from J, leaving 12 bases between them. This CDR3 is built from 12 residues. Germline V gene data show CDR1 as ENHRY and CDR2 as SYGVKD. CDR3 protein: CASETRTYEQYF. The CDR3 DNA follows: TGTGCCAGCGAGACGCGGACCTACGAGCAGTACTTC.

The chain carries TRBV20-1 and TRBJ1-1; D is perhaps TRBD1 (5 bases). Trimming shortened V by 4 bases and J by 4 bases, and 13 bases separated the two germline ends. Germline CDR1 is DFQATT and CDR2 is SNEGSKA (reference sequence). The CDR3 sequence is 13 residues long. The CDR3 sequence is CSATVQGGTEAFF. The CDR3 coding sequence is TGCAGTGCTACAGTTCAGGGCGGCACTGAAGCTTTCTTT.

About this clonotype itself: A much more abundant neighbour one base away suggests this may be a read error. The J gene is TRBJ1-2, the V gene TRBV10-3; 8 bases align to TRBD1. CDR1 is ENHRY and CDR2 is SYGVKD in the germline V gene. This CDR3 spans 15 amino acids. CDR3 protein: CAISVVSRTGSGYAF. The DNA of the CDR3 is TGTGCCATCAGTGTTGTATCCCGGACAGGGTCCGGCTACGCCTTC.

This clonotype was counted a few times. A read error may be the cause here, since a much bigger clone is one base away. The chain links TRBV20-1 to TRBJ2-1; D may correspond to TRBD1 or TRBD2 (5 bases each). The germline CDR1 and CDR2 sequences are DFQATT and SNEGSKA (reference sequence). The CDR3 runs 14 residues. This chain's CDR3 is CSATGTQVYNKQFF. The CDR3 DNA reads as TGCAGTGCAACCGGGACCCAAGTCTACAATAAGCAGTTCTTC.

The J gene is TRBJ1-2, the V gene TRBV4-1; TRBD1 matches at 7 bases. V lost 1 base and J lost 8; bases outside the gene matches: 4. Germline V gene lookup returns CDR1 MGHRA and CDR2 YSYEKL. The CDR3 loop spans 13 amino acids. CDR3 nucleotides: TGCGCCAGCAGCCAAGGGACAGGATGGGGCTACACCTTC. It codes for CASSQGTGWGYTF.

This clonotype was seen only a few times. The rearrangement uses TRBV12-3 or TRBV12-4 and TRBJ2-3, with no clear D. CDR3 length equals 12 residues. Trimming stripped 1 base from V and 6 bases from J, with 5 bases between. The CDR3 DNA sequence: TGTGCCAGCAGTTTAGAAGGGGATACGCAGTATTTT. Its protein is CASSLEGDTQYF.

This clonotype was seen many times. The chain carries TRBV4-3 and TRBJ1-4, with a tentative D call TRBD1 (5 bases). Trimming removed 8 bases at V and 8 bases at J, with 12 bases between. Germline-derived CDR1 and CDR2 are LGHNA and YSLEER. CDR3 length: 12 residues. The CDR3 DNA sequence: TGCGCCAGCGGGCGCGAGGGGGAAAAACTGTTTTTT. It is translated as CASGREGEKLFF.